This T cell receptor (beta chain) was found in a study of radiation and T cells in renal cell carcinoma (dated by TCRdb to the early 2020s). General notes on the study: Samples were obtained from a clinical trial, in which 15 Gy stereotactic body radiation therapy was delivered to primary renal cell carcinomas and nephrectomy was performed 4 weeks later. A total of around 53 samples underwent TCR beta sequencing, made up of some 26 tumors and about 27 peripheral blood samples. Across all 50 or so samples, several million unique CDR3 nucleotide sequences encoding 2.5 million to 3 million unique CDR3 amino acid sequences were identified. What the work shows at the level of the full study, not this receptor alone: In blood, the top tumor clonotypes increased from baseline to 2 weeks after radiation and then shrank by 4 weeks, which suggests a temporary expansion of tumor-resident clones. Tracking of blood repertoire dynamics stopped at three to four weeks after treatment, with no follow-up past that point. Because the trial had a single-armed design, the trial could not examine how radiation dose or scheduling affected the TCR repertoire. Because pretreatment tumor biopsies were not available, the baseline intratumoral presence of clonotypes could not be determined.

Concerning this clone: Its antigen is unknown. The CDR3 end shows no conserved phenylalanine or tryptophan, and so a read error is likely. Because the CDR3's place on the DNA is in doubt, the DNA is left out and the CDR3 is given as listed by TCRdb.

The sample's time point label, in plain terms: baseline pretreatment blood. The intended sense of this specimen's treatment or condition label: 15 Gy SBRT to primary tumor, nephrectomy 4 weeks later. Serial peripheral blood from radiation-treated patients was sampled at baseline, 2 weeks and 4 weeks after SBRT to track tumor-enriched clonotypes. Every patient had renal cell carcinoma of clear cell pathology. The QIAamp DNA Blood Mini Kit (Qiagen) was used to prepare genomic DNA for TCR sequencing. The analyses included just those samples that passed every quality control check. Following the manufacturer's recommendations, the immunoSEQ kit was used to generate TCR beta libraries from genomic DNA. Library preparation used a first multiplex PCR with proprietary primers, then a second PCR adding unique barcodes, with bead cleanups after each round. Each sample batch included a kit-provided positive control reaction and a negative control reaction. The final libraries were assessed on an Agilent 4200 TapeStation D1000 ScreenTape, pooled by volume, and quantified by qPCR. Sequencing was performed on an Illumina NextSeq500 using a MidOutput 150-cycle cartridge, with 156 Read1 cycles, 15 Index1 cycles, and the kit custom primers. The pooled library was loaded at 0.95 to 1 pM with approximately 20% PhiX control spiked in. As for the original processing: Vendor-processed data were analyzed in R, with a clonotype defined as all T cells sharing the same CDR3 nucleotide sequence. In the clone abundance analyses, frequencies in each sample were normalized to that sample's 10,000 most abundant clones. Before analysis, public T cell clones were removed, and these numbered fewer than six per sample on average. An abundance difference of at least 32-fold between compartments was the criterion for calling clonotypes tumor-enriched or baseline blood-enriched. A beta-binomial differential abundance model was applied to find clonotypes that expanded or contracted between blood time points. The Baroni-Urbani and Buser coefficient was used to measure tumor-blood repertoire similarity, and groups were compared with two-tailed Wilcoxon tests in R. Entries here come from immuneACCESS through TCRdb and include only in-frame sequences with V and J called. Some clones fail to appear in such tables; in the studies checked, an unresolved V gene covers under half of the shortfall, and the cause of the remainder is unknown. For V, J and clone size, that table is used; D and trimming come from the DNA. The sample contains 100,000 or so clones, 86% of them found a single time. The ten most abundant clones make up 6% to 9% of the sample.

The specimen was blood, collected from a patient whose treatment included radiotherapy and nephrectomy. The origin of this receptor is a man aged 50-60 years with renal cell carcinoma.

The CDR3: CASSQGVRGI. The rearrangement joined TRBV14 to TRBJ1-2. The germline V gene specifies SGHDN as CDR1 and FVKESK as CDR2. Counting both end residues, the CDR3 totals 10 amino acids.